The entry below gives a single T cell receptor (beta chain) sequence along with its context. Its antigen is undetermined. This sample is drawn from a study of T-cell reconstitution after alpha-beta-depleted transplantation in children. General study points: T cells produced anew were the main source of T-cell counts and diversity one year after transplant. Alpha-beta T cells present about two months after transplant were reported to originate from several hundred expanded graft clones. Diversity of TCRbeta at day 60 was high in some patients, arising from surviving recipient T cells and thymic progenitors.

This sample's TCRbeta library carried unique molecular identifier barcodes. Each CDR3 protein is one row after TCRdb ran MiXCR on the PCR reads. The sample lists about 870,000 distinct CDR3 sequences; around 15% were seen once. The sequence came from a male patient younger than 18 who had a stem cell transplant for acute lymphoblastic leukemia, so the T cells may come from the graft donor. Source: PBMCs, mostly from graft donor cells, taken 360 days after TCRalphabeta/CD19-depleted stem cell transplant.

CDR3 residues: CSVEDEYSPYEQYF. DNA for the CDR3: TGCAGCGTTGAAGATGAGTACAGCCCCTACGAGCAGTACTTC. The rearrangement links TRBV29-1 to TRBJ2-7; D is unresolved. Trimming left V 0 bases short and J 2 bases short, with 11 bases between. CDR3 size: 14 residues. Germline lookup yields CDR1 SQVTM and CDR2 ANQGSEA.